A selection of T cell receptor beta chains follows, all from one sample in a study of blood T cell repertoires in COVID-19. This table comes from immunoSEQ multiplex PCR, and its TCRdb copy is limited to in-frame clones, with some not included. In the table there are fewer than 350,000 clones, 87% of which are singletons. Input material: peripheral blood. These receptors were obtained from a man aged 25-45 years with COVID-19, enrolled during active disease. The conserved cysteine and the conserved F or W are not part of the CDR3 here. Each record gives: V gene, J gene, CDR3 protein.

>TRBV15|TRBJ1-1
ATSRAGNAEAF
>TRBV7-9|TRBJ2-1
ASSFRDRGLGEQF
>TRBV2|TRBJ2-7
ASSETRAPYEQY
>TRBV24-1|TRBJ1-2
ATSDRGTGVGYT
>TRBV30|TRBJ1-6
AWTEGRGANSPLH
>TRBV3-1/TRBV3-2|TRBJ2-3
ASSQDSGGLGSTDTQY
>TRBV20-1|TRBJ1-1
SASTAGGPTEAF
>TRBV10-3|TRBJ2-3
AISAGLNIAYSTDTQY
>TRBV6-4|TRBJ2-2
ASSPTGGEAGELF
>TRBV3-1/TRBV3-2|TRBJ1-2
ASSHRRTGGYGYT
>TRBV25-1|TRBJ2-1
ASSELGRVDEQF
>TRBV15|TRBJ2-2
ATSREGPGELF
>TRBV30|TRBJ1-5
AWSAGRGDQPQH
>TRBV4-3|TRBJ1-4
ASSQTEENEKLF
>TRBV27|TRBJ1-5
ASSLSLGDSLQPQH
>TRBV27|TRBJ1-1
ASKEGFGTEAF
>TRBV6-2/TRBV6-3|TRBJ2-4
ASSKREQGTKNIQY
>TRBV7-2|TRBJ2-1
ASSPGLRGNNEQF
>TRBV5-1|TRBJ1-2
ASSLDGWRAEGYGYT
>TRBV13|TRBJ1-6
ASSLAGSRAPDNSPLH
>TRBV3-1/TRBV3-2|TRBJ2-7
ASSASTGGAYEQY
>TRBV19|TRBJ2-7
ASSPKWGTVHYEQY
>TRBV19|TRBJ2-1
ASSISGPTRNEQF
>TRBV28|TRBJ1-2
ASSNGLGLYGYT
>TRBV6-5|TRBJ2-3
ASRDSSTDTQY
>TRBV19|TRBJ2-1
ASSIGGYNEQF
>TRBV7-9|TRBJ2-3
ASSSRTSGSTDTQY
>TRBV19|TRBJ1-5
ASSVSGVYSNQPQH
>TRBV27|TRBJ2-1
ASSPLTGTGAYNEQF
>TRBV19|TRBJ2-2
ASTPAGGSGELF
>TRBV28|TRBJ2-5
ASSPRAGARRETQY
>TRBV6-2/TRBV6-3|TRBJ1-4
ASSYSEGAREKLF
>TRBV5-6|TRBJ1-5
ASSLLGNSNQPQH
>TRBV28|TRBJ1-4
ASNADINEKLF
>TRBV7-9|TRBJ2-3
ASSFGQSSTDTQY
>TRBV9|TRBJ1-1
ASSETGRDTEAF
>TRBV6-2/TRBV6-3|TRBJ2-7
ASSNPAGGSSYEQY
>TRBV7-8|TRBJ2-1
ASSFRQRENPTYNEQF
>TRBV7-2|TRBJ1-5
ASSSVGANQPQH
>TRBV4-3|TRBJ2-7
ASSQETSGRRLFYEQY
>TRBV4-1|TRBJ2-1
ASSQGGRPNEQF
>TRBV27|TRBJ2-4
ASSSSAKNIQY
>TRBV7-6|TRBJ2-7
ASSLDGPSSYEQY
>TRBV4-2|TRBJ2-3
ASSQDGQGVTDTQY
>TRBV30|TRBJ2-2
AYRTSGRVGAGELF
>TRBV7-9|TRBJ2-2
ASSSTYGTSGTNTGELF
>TRBV5-3|TRBJ2-1
ARSYGTSGRNEQF
>TRBV2|TRBJ2-7
ASTRESYEQY
>TRBV6-6|TRBJ2-7
ASSYSRERREQY
>TRBV7-2|TRBJ2-3
ASSLERGSTDTQY